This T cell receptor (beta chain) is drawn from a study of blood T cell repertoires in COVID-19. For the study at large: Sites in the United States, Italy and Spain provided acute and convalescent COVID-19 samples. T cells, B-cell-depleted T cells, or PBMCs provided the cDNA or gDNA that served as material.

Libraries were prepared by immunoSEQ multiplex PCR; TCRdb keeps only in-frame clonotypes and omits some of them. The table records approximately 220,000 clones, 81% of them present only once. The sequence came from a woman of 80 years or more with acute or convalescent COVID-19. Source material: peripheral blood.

The CDR3, as DNA: TGTGCCAGCAGCCAAGTACAGGGTAGAGCGGACATTCAGTACTTC. It translates to CASSQVQGRADIQYF. The V gene is TRBV3-1 (or the pseudogene TRBV3-2), the J gene TRBJ2-4, with D possibly matching TRBD1 (6 bases). Germline V lookup: CDR1 LGHDT, CDR2 YNNKEL (reference sequence). V was pared by 1 base and J by 8 bases, with 15 bases between. The CDR3 runs 15 residues.